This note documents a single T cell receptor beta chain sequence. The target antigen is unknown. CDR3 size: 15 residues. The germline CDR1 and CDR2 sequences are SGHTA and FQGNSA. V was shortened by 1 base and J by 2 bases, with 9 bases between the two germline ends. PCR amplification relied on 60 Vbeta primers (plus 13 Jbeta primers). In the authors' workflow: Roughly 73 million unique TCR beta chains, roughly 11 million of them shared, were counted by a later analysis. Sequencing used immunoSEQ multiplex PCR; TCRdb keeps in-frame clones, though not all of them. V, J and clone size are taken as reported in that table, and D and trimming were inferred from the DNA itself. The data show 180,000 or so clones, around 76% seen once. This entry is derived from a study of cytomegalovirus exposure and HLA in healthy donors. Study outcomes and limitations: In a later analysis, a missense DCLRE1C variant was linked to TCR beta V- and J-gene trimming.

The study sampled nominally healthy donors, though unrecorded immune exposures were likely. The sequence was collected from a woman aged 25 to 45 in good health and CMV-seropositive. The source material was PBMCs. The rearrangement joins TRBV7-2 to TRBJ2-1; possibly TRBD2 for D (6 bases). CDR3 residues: CASSLEGGTYNEQFF. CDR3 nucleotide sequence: TGTGCCAGCAGCTTAGAGGGAGGAACCTACAATGAGCAGTTCTTC.